The present entry profiles one TCR beta chain with its context. This clonotype was observed at least ten times. Its antigen is currently not known. Base quality data are lacking; no much larger clone is found one base away. In the germline V gene, CDR1 corresponds to SGDLS and CDR2 to YYNGEE. After removal of 4 bases from V and 0 bases from J, the junction retains 6 bases not matched to a gene. The CDR3, cysteine through phenylalanine, is 15 amino acids long. Only the CDR3 portion is preserved as DNA: 45 bases, with reading frame beginning at the first base. This specimen comes from a study of identical twins listed by TCRdb under 2016. For the study in its entirety: The study deep-sequenced TCR alpha and beta repertoires from monozygotic twins, unrelated adults of various ages and cord blood to test whether fetal clonotypes persist. Replicate twin experiments were performed at different times using different library preparation protocols to rule out contamination.

The library was produced with 5' RACE. Instrument used: Illumina HiSeq 2000. Template switching introduced a universal primer binding site; the final cDNA contained a unique molecular identifier, enabling accurate counting of TCR cDNA molecules. First-strand cDNA for TCR alpha and beta chains was synthesized from specific primers in the conserved constant-segment region. To control for contamination, every cDNA library carried two barcodes: a SMART-Mk sample barcode plus Illumina barcodes. TruSeq adapter sequences along with Illumina sample barcodes were introduced in two successive PCR steps. TCR alpha and beta cDNA libraries were sequenced on the Illumina HiSeq platform with custom primers. Per the source publication's procedure: MiGEC was used to process raw reads and extract unique molecular identifiers, and MiXCR was used to find CDR3 positions. Recombination models were inferred per individual with the repgenHMM and IGoR tools using an EM algorithm. The tcR package in R was used for shared clonotype analysis, with sharing normalized by the product of cloneset sizes. Out-of-frame nonproductive sequences were analyzed to study raw recombination free of thymic and clonal selection effects. TCRdb redid the processing of the public reads, applying fastp at Q25 and MiXCR, and retained in-frame beta chains. Records with the same CDR3 protein are collapsed into one entry carrying the most frequent genes and DNA. None of the V and J calls come from the authors' own analysis; TCRdb made them. The sample data list about 220,000 distinct CDR3 sequences, and approximately 7.9% of these were observed just once. Of the sample, under 6% is held by the ten largest clones.

Findings and caveats that apply to the study as a whole: Compared with coincidental sharing between unrelated individuals, out-of-frame TCR alpha sequences shared between twins had an excess of sequences with low generation probability. Because the same donors could not be followed over many years, the conclusions depended on cross-sectional statistical analysis. The excess sharing between twins in beta out-of-frame sequences was weaker because fewer shared sequences reduced the signal-to-noise ratio. Abundant cord blood beta clonotypes had fewer insertions, young adult naive repertoires showed a similar but weaker trend, and memory repertoires showed no such trend. In monozygotic twins, out-of-frame TCR alpha sharing was systematically underestimated by recombination models, although the models agreed with sharing between unrelated individuals. Invariant T cells such as MAIT and iNKT could partly confound zero-insertion analyses, though diverse VJ usage argued against this for most clonotypes.

All donors were healthy Caucasians. The twin cohort consisted of three pairs of female monozygotic twins, all aged about 18 to 30 years. CD4+ and CD8+ T cell populations were isolated with positive isolation kits from Invitrogen. These records were also assigned to another study, of yellow fever vaccine responses in identical twins. As the second publication notes: The T cell response to vaccination in identical twins was reported by the authors to appear partly convergent and partly personalized. The study precisely tracked vaccine-responding T cell clones in identical twins.

The chain was built from TRBV9 and TRBJ1-1, with 7 central nucleotides matching TRBD1. The TCR was taken from a woman under 30 in good health. The sample comprised CD8+ T cells sorted from blood. The CDR3 protein sequence reads: CASSQGGAVNTEAFF. The nucleotide sequence is TGTGCCAGCAGCCAGGGGGGTGCCGTGAACACTGAAGCTTTCTTT. Here the CDR3 is joined to the reference TRBV9 and TRBJ1-1 genes, and the full variable domain is: DSGVTQTPKHLITATGQRVTLRCSPRSGDLSVYWYQQSLDQGLQFLIQYYNGEERAKGNILERFSAQQFPDLHSELNLSSLELGDSALYFCASSQGGAVNTEAFFGQGTRLTVV.